These 31 T cell receptor beta chains originate from one sample sequenced in a study of naive and memory T cell subsets. Two oligonucleotides, mixed equimolar, formed the beta constant-region primer covering TRBC1 and TRBC2. The ligated cDNA underwent four PCR rounds using SP2 and nested alpha and beta constant-region primers. TCRdb itself ran the UMI-ligation and nested PCR reads through MiXCR, one entry per CDR3 protein. There are tens of thousands of distinct CDR3 sequences in the sample; around 11% occur only once, and 0.13% lies in the top ten. Study-level points and caveats: Naive repertoires, especially CD8, held a few larger clonotypes, possibly memory cells re-expressing CD45RA.

For these TCRs, the target antigens are not known. Sequencing was carried out using naive CD4+ T cells from blood. These receptors were taken from a human donor in good health.

The rearrangement joins TRBV11-2 to TRBJ2-1; TRBD1 matches 7 bases. This CDR3 comprises 18 residues. J gave up 1 base and V 4 bases, and 13 bases lay outside the gene matches. Germline V gene lookup returns CDR1 SGHAT and CDR2 FQNNGV. The CDR3 DNA is TGTGCCAGCAGCTCTTATAAGGGGGAGACAGGGTCCTACAATGAGCAGTTCTTC. Its protein is CASSSYKGETGSYNEQFF.

V usage is TRBV7-2 and J usage is TRBJ1-2; 9 nucleotides match TRBD1. The CDR3 extends over 16 amino acids. Germline-derived CDR1 and CDR2 are SGHTA and FQGNSA. V lost 0 bases to trimming and J lost 8 bases; unmatched junction nucleotides: 10. CDR3 in DNA: TGTGCCAGCAGCTTAGCGGTCGGACAGGGGCTGTGGGGCTACACCTTC. It encodes CASSLAVGQGLWGYTF.

The V call is TRBV6-2 or TRBV6-3, the J call TRBJ2-1, with TRBD2 identical over 9 bases. Per the germline V gene, CDR1 is MNHEY and CDR2 is SVGEGT. With 6 bases clipped from V and 2 bases from J, the junction kept 8 bases outside the gene matches. The CDR3 contains 16 residues. The CDR3 reads CASRQSGGNAYNEQFF. In DNA form, the CDR3 reads TGTGCCAGCAGACAGAGCGGGGGGAACGCCTACAATGAGCAGTTCTTC.

This clonotype was picked up many times. This CDR3 reads CASRQDRASTDTQYF. The CDR3 bases are TGTGCCAGCAGGCAAGACAGGGCTAGCACAGATACGCAGTATTTT. J is TRBJ2-3 and V is TRBV2, with TRBD1 identical over 7 bases. J gave up 0 bases and V 6 bases, and 6 bases lay outside the gene matches. The CDR3 length is 15 residues. Per germline, CDR1 SNHLY and CDR2 FYNNEI. The full variable domain, rest sourced from reference TRBV2 and TRBJ2-3, is EPEVTQTPSHQVTQMGQEVILRCVPISNHLYFYWYRQILGQKVEFLVSFYNNEISEKSEIFDDQFSVERPDGSNFTLKIRSTKLEDSAMYFCASRQDRASTDTQYFGPGTRLTVL.

This clonotype was detected once. The V gene is TRBV10-3, the J gene TRBJ2-7, with 9 bases identical to TRBD1. Germline lookup yields CDR1 ENHRY and CDR2 SYGVKD. V was clipped by 5 bases and J by 4 bases; unmatched bases: 6. The length of the CDR3 is 14 residues. CDR3 loop: CAISPGQGGYEQYF. In DNA, the CDR3 is TGTGCCATCAGTCCGGGACAGGGTGGGTACGAGCAGTACTTC.

Many counts were recorded for this clonotype. The chain employs TRBV20-1 and TRBJ1-4, with D perhaps matching TRBD1 (5 bases). The CDR3 has 15 residues. The V gene lost 5 bases and the J gene lost 2 bases, with 15 bases spanning the gap. Germline loops: CDR1 DFQATT, CDR2 SNEGSKA (reference sequence). The CDR3 DNA reads TGCAGTGCTCGCGAGCTAGGGACGACTAATGAAAAACTGTTTTTT. It yields the protein CSARELGTTNEKLFF.

This clonotype was seen more than once but under ten times. This chain connects TRBV18 to TRBJ1-5, with 7 bases aligning to TRBD1. This CDR3 has 16 amino acids. Germline CDR1 reads KGHSH; CDR2 reads LQKENI. J lost 3 bases, V lost 3 bases, and 8 bases had no gene match. CDR3 in DNA: TGTGCCAGCTCACCCGACAGGGTCTTCAACAATCAGCCCCAGCATTTT. It codes for CASSPDRVFNNQPQHF.

This clonotype was seen repeatedly, ten times or more. The chain couples TRBV20-1 to TRBJ2-1; D is ambiguous. Germline V gene lookup returns CDR1 DFQATT and CDR2 SNEGSKA (reference sequence). CDR3 length: 13 amino acids. V was clipped by 5 bases and J by 8 bases, with 16 bases between them. The CDR3: CSAVKGIRDEQFF. The CDR3 nucleotides read TGCAGTGCTGTGAAGGGTATCCGGGATGAGCAGTTCTTC.

This clonotype was counted ten times or more. This chain joins TRBV29-1 and TRBJ2-1; a possible D gene is TRBD1 (6 bases). Germline V CDR1 and CDR2: SQVTM, ANQGSEA. This CDR3 spans 10 amino acids. V shed 6 bases and J shed 6 bases, with 6 bases lying between them. The CDR3 sequence: CSVGGNEQFF. For the CDR3, the DNA is TGCAGCGTAGGGGGCAATGAGCAGTTCTTC.

This clonotype was observed a handful of times. The rearrangement joins TRBV7-2 to TRBJ2-5; TRBD2 agrees at 13 bases. This CDR3 is built from 15 residues. J gave up 5 bases and V 6 bases, and 6 bases lay outside the gene matches. In germline, CDR1 is SGHTA, CDR2 FQGNSA. CDR3 loop: CASRRLAGGGETQYF. Written as DNA, the CDR3 is TGTGCCAGCAGGAGACTAGCGGGAGGAGGCGAGACCCAGTACTTC.

This clonotype came up a few times. This chain uses TRBV12-5 with TRBJ2-7, with D perhaps given as TRBD1 or TRBD2 (6 bases each). In germline, CDR1 is LGHNT, CDR2 FRNRAP. The CDR3 contains 14 residues. V was pared by 1 base and J by 3 bases, with 10 bases between. The CDR3 DNA follows: TGTGCTAGTGGTTTGGAGGGGGGCGGCTACGAGCAGTACTTC. Encoded protein: CASGLEGGGYEQYF. The whole variable domain, remainder taken from reference TRBV12-5 and TRBJ2-7, is DARVTQTPRHKVTEMGQEVTMRCQPILGHNTVFWYRQTMMQGLELLAYFRNRAPLDDSGMPKDRFSAEMPDATLATLKIQPSEPRDSAVYFCASGLEGGGYEQYFGPGTRLTVT.

CDR3 coding DNA: TGTGCCAGCAGCTTACGGGGAGGGGATACAGATACGCAGTATTTT. Translation gives CASSLRGGDTDTQYF. The chain joins TRBV7-9 to TRBJ2-3; 7 nucleotides align to TRBD2. Germline CDR1 is SEHNR and CDR2 is FQNEAQ (reference sequence). The CDR3 totals 15 residues. After removal of 2 bases from V and 3 bases from J, the junction contained 5 bases not matched to a gene.

The gene calls are TRBV4-3 and TRBJ2-2; a possible D gene is TRBD1 (6 bases). The CDR3 spans 15 residues. Germline lookup yields CDR1 LGHNA and CDR2 YSLEER. V lost 3 bases, J lost 5 bases, and 13 bases lay in between. The CDR3 DNA reads TGCGCCAGCAGCCATCAGGGGCCCTTAACCGGGGAGCTGTTTTTT. Translated, it gives CASSHQGPLTGELFF.

This clonotype has more than one count but fewer than ten. The rearrangement uses TRBV29-1 and TRBJ2-1, with TRBD2 matching 10 bases. V was pared by 6 bases and J by 2 bases, with 4 bases of the junction left unmatched. The CDR3 totals 14 residues. In germline, CDR1 is SQVTM, CDR2 ANQGSEA. In DNA, the CDR3 is TGCAGCGTCGAGAGCGGGAGGGCCTACAATGAGCAGTTCTTC. It encodes CSVESGRAYNEQFF.

This clonotype has a handful of counts. This sequence joins TRBV5-5 and TRBJ1-2, with D possibly TRBD1 on 6 matching bases. The CDR3 is made up of 15 amino acids. V lost 4 bases and J 4 bases, leaving 17 bases between the germline ends. Per the germline V gene, CDR1 is SGHKS and CDR2 is YYEKEE (reference sequence). The CDR3 reads CASSPQDRTSYGYTF. The DNA of the CDR3 is TGTGCCAGCAGCCCTCAAGACAGGACCTCCTATGGCTACACCTTC.

This clonotype was picked up a small number of times. One end of the junction fails to match germline, which may point to a read error. The gene calls are TRBV7-7 and TRBJ2-5, with a possible D match to TRBD2 (5 bases). Germline CDR1 and CDR2: SSHAT and FNYEAQ (reference sequence). This CDR3 has 15 residues. The CDR3 sequence: CASSLSSFSGETQYF. The CDR3 nucleotides read TGTGCTAGCAGCTTGTCTAGCTTTTCGGGAGAGACCCAGTACTTC.

This clonotype has more than one count but fewer than ten. The junction and the germline gene differ at one end; a read error may be behind it. This chain joins TRBV6-2 or TRBV6-3 and TRBJ2-7, with a possible D match to TRBD1 (6 bases). CDR3 length equals 17 residues. Germline assignment: CDR1 MNHEY and CDR2 SVGEGT. As DNA, the CDR3 is TGTGCCAGCAGTTACTCCCTCGGACAGATCATGTCCTACGAGCAGTGCTTC. Encoded protein: CASSYSLGQIMSYEQCF.

The chain couples TRBV6-6 to TRBJ2-3, with D unresolved. This CDR3 has 11 amino acids. CDR1 and CDR2 (germline): MNHNY, SVGAGI (reference sequence). The germline V and J ends were trimmed by 2 bases and 4 bases, with 1 base remaining between them. CDR3 bases: TGTGCCAGCAGTTACGCAGATACGCAGTATTTT. This translates into CASSYADTQYF.

This clonotype was observed a handful of times. The chain carries TRBV20-1 and TRBJ2-3; 7 nucleotides line up with TRBD1. In germline, CDR1 is DFQATT, CDR2 SNEGSKA (reference sequence). The J segment lost 3 bases and the V segment lost 2 bases, leaving 2 bases of the junction unmatched. The CDR3 totals 13 residues. The CDR3 sequence is CSARQGVTDTQYF. CDR3 in DNA: TGCAGTGCTAGACAGGGGGTTACAGATACGCAGTATTTT.

This clonotype was seen many times. The rearrangement links TRBV4-2 to TRBJ2-7; tentative D call: TRBD1 (5 bases). Germline assignment: CDR1 LGHNA and CDR2 YNFKEQ. There are 17 residues in the CDR3. Trimming pared 1 base from V and 7 bases from J, leaving 23 bases between. CDR3 sequence: CASSQVSVGERRREQYF. The CDR3, as DNA: TGTGCCAGCAGCCAAGTAAGTGTAGGGGAACGGCGGCGGGAGCAGTACTTC.

There are a few counts of this clonotype. The J gene is TRBJ1-2, the V gene TRBV20-1; D may be TRBD1 (5 bases). The CDR3 has 12 residues. V lost 2 bases to trimming and J lost 2 bases, with 6 bases between them. Germline CDR1 and CDR2: DFQATT and SNEGSKA (reference sequence). DNA of the CDR3: TGCAGTGCTAGACGGGGGAACTATGGCTACACCTTC. Translation: CSARRGNYGYTF.

This chain links TRBV20-1 with TRBJ1-1, with D unclear. This CDR3 has 13 amino acids. Trimming pared 2 bases from V and 1 base from J, leaving 8 bases between. CDR1 and CDR2 from the germline V gene are DFQATT and SNEGSKA (reference sequence). The CDR3 sequence is CSARIQRNTEAFF. The CDR3 DNA reads as TGCAGTGCTAGAATACAGAGGAACACTGAAGCTTTCTTT.

The chain employs TRBV24-1 and TRBJ1-1; D gene ambiguous. CDR3 length: 13 amino acids. Trimming left V 3 bases short and J 0 bases short, with 4 bases between. Germline assignment: CDR1 KGHDR and CDR2 SFDVKD. The CDR3 reads CATSDPLNTEAFF. CDR3 in DNA: TGTGCCACCAGTGATCCTCTGAACACTGAAGCTTTCTTT.

On this clonotype: This may be a read error: a much more frequent sequence differs by one nucleotide. The genes are TRBV12-3 or TRBV12-4 and TRBJ2-1; the D is unclear. The V gene lost 10 bases and the J gene lost 8 bases, with 18 bases spanning the gap. This CDR3 region has 13 residues. CDR3 coding DNA: TGTGCCAACATAAGGTCCTTGGTCGATGAGCAGTTCTTC. This translates into CANIRSLVDEQFF.

This clonotype was detected only a few times. The chain has TRBV19 and TRBJ2-6; no clear D. There are 15 residues in the CDR3. V lost 5 bases, J lost 2 bases, and 10 bases lay in between. Germline CDR1 and CDR2: LNHDA and SQIVND (reference sequence). The CDR3 DNA follows: TGTGCCAGTAGTCCTCAGGTTACTGGGGCCAACGTCCTGACTTTC. Translating gives CASSPQVTGANVLTF.

V usage is TRBV5-1 and J usage is TRBJ2-7, with D possibly TRBD1 on 6 matching bases. The germline V and J ends were trimmed by 0 bases and 5 bases, with 9 bases remaining between them. This CDR3 has 13 amino acids. CDR1 SGHRS and CDR2 YFSETQ come from the germline V gene. The CDR3 protein is CASSLVDRHEQYF. CDR3 coding DNA: TGCGCCAGCAGCTTGGTAGACAGGCACGAGCAGTACTTC.

This clonotype was picked up many times. The chain employs TRBV5-4 and TRBJ2-5; 10 bases agree with TRBD2. The germline CDR1 and CDR2 sequences are SGHNT and YYREEE (reference sequence). Trimming took 1 base from V and 1 from J; bases not matched to a gene: 7. CDR3 size: 17 residues. CDR3 DNA sequence: TGTGCCAGCAGCTTGCTAGCGGGGGTCCCGTCCCAAGAGACCCAGTACTTC. This gives the protein CASSLLAGVPSQETQYF.

As DNA, the CDR3 is TGTGCCAGCAGCTCGAACACGAACACTGAAGCTTTCTTT. Encoded protein: CASSSNTNTEAFF. The chain recombines TRBV7-3 with TRBJ1-1; D remains ambiguous. Germline assignment: CDR1 SGHTA and CDR2 FQGTGA. This CDR3 region has 13 residues. V was cut by 4 bases and J by 1 base, with 7 bases left in between.

The rearrangement links TRBV20-1 to TRBJ1-4; D gene ambiguous. There are 13 residues in the CDR3. The germline V and J ends were trimmed by 3 bases and 5 bases, with 10 bases remaining between them. Germline CDR1 is DFQATT and CDR2 is SNEGSKA (reference sequence). Written as DNA, the CDR3 is TGCAGTGCTAGGGGATCGCCAAATGAAAAACTGTTTTTT. Its translation: CSARGSPNEKLFF.

The chain is built from TRBV7-2 and TRBJ1-1; D unresolved. Germline V gene data show CDR1 as SGHTA and CDR2 as FQGNSA. The CDR3 consists of 16 residues. Trimming shortened V by 0 bases and J by 0 bases, and 11 bases separated the two germline ends. The CDR3 coding sequence is TGTGCCAGCAGCTTAGCGCTCACAGCTATGAACACTGAAGCTTTCTTT. This translates into CASSLALTAMNTEAFF.

This clonotype appeared many times. This chain joins TRBV7-2 and TRBJ2-3; no clear D. The CDR3 contains 12 residues. Germline V CDR1 and CDR2: SGHTA, FQGNSA. The V end lost 6 bases, the J end lost 4 bases, and 8 bases lay between the germline ends. The CDR3 DNA sequence: TGTGCCAGCAGTCGCCCCTCAGATACGCAGTATTTT. Translated: CASSRPSDTQYF.